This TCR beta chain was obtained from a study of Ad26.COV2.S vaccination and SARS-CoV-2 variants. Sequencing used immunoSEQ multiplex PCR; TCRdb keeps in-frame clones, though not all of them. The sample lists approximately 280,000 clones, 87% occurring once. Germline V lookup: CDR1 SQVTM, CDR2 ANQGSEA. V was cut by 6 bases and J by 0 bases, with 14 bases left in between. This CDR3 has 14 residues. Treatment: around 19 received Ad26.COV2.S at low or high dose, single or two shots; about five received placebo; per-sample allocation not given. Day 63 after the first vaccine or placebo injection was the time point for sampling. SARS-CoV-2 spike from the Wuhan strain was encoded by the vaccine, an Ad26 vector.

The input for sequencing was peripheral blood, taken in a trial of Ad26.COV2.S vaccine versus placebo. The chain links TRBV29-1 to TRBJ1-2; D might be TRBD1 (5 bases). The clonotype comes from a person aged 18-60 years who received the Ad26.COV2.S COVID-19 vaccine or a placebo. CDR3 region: CSVAGTPANYGYTF. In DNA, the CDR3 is TGCAGCGTCGCGGGGACTCCAGCTAACTATGGCTACACCTTC.